The 16 T cell receptor beta chains presented below share a single source sample, sequenced in a study of radiation and T cells in renal cell carcinoma. Indicated time point: baseline pretreatment blood. The treatment was: 15 Gy SBRT to primary tumor, nephrectomy 4 weeks later. TCRdb's table, derived via immunoSEQ multiplex PCR, lists solely in-frame clones and lacks some. Found here are 150,000 or so clones, 88% of them singletons; the top ten hold 4.1%. Material: blood, obtained from a patient whose treatment included radiotherapy and nephrectomy. These receptors originate from an older woman with renal cell carcinoma.

The CDR3 sequence: CASSPAGLAGVTGELFF. CDR3 bases: TGTGCCAGCAGCCCTGCAGGGCTAGCGGGAGTCACCGGGGAGCTGTTTTTT. V is TRBV6-4 and J is TRBJ2-2; 10 bases line up with TRBD2. Germline CDR1 is MRHNA and CDR2 is SNTAGT. V was pared by 6 bases and J by 4 bases, with 11 bases of the junction left unmatched. The length of the CDR3 is 17 residues.

The chain links TRBV9 to TRBJ2-7, with 8 bases that match TRBD1. The V gene's germline CDR1 is SGDLS and CDR2 YYNGEE. The CDR3 runs 15 residues. The ends lost 4 bases at V and 6 bases at J; junction bases unmatched: 12. CDR3 bases: TGTGCCAGCAGCCCCTCTGGACAGGGAGGCCGCGAGCAGTACTTC. It codes for CASSPSGQGGREQYF.

The chain uses TRBV28 and TRBJ1-4, with a weak D call TRBD1 (6 bases). V was trimmed by 2 bases and J by 1 base, leaving 8 bases between them. The CDR3 covers 15 residues. Looked up from germline, CDR1 is MDHEN and CDR2 is SYDVKM. CDR3 nucleotides: TGTGCCAGCAGTTTACGGGGGCTAACTAATGAAAAACTGTTTTTT. The encoded protein is CASSLRGLTNEKLFF.

This clone was seen only once. As DNA, the CDR3 is TGTGCCAGCAGCCCGGGACTAGCGGGAGATACGCAGTATTTT. Residues: CASSPGLAGDTQYF. The V call is TRBV7-6, the J call TRBJ2-3; 12 bases are shared with TRBD2. J was trimmed by 5 bases and V by 5 bases; bases with no gene match: 2. Germline loops: CDR1 SGHVS, CDR2 FNYEAQ. This CDR3 region has 14 residues.

V gene TRBV4-3 combines with J gene TRBJ2-7; 9 positions match TRBD2. This CDR3 spans 16 amino acids. Germline lookup yields CDR1 LGHNA and CDR2 YSLEER. V trimming: 0 bases; J trimming: 4 bases; junction bases outside the gene matches: 7. This chain's CDR3 is CASSQEWGGGVYEQYF. The CDR3 DNA reads as TGCGCCAGCAGCCAAGAATGGGGCGGGGGGGTATACGAGCAGTACTTC.

The chain joins TRBV6-1 to TRBJ2-2; 9 bases agree with TRBD1. Looked up from germline, CDR1 is MNHNS and CDR2 is SASEGT. This CDR3 spans 18 amino acids. V lost 3 bases to trimming and J lost 6 bases; unmatched junction nucleotides: 14. The CDR3 DNA reads TGTGCCAGCAGTGACCGAACCCCCCCTCACAGGGGGCCCGGGGAGCTGTTTTTT. Its protein is CASSDRTPPHRGPGELFF.

This clone has only one observation. The chain carries TRBV29-1 and TRBJ1-2; 9 positions agree with TRBD1. The CDR3 is made up of 13 amino acids. Germline V gene sequence: CDR1 SQVTM, CDR2 ANQGSEA. The J segment lost 7 bases and the V segment lost 7 bases, leaving 10 bases of the junction unmatched. Here the CDR3 DNA reads TGCAGCGCCCTGGGAACAGGGGGCTTTGGCTACACCTTC. This encodes CSALGTGGFGYTF.

J is TRBJ2-3 and V is TRBV6-4; 8 positions agree with TRBD2. Germline trimming cut 5 bases from V and 2 bases from J; bases unmatched to any gene: 6. CDR3 length: 15 residues. The germline gives CDR1 MRHNA, CDR2 SNTAGT. CDR3 protein: CASSNSGASTDTQYF. The CDR3 DNA reads as TGTGCCAGCAGTAATAGCGGGGCCTCCACAGATACGCAGTATTTT.

The gene calls are TRBV19 and TRBJ2-2, with TRBD2 matching 7 bases. CDR1 and CDR2 from the germline V gene are LNHDA and SQIVND (reference sequence). Losses at the gene ends were 10 bases for V and 5 bases for J; bases not matched to a gene: 10. The CDR3 has 14 residues. The chain's CDR3 is CATQGRARTGELFF. CDR3 nucleotides: TGTGCCACTCAAGGGAGGGCGCGGACCGGGGAGCTGTTTTTT.

This clone was seen just once. The chain uses TRBV5-1 and TRBJ2-3, with D uncertain. The CDR3 is 14 amino acids. V was pared by 0 bases and J by 4 bases, with 9 bases between. CDR1 is SGHRS, CDR2 YFSETQ, per germline. CDR3 protein: CASSLESSADTQYF. The CDR3 DNA is TGCGCCAGCAGCTTGGAAAGTAGTGCAGATACGCAGTATTTT. The full variable domain, its missing parts supplied by reference TRBV5-1 and TRBJ2-3, is KAGVTQTPRYLIKTRGQQVTLSCSPISGHRSVSWYQQTPGQGLQFLFEYFSETQRNKGNFPGRFSGRQFSNSRSEMNVSTLELGDSALYLCASSLESSADTQYFGPGTRLTVL.

The genes are TRBV30 and TRBJ1-4; D gene ambiguous. From germline, CDR1 is GTSNPN and CDR2 SVGIG (reference sequence). V lost 2 bases and J lost 3, with 7 bases in between. The CDR3 runs to 13 residues. This CDR3 reads CAWSLQANEKLFF. In nucleotides, the CDR3 is TGTGCCTGGAGTCTGCAGGCTAATGAAAAACTGTTTTTT.

The CDR3 sequence: CASSLDLGTDTFYEQYF. CDR3 DNA sequence: TGTGCCAGCAGCTTAGATCTCGGGACCGACACCTTCTACGAGCAGTACTTC. The V and J genes are TRBV11-2 and TRBJ2-7; D is possibly TRBD1 or TRBD2 (5 bases each). This CDR3 comprises 17 residues. Trimming took off 0 bases at V and 3 bases at J, with 18 bases between the two ends. Looked up from germline, CDR1 is SGHAT and CDR2 is FQNNGV. Full variable domain (rest looked up from reference TRBV11-2 and TRBJ2-7): EAGVAQSPRYKIIEKRQSVAFWCNPISGHATLYWYQQILGQGPKLLIQFQNNGVVDDSQLPKDRFSAERLKGVDSTLKIQPAKLEDSAVYLCASSLDLGTDTFYEQYFGPGTRLTVT.

This chain joins TRBV4-1 and TRBJ1-6, with TRBD1 as a possible D gene (5 bases). V was shortened by 2 bases and J by 14 bases, with 19 bases between the two germline ends. The germline V gene encodes CDR1 MGHRA and CDR2 YSYEKL. This CDR3 has 15 residues. The CDR3 reads CASSQPDSDGGSLHF. CDR3 nucleotides: TGCGCCAGCAGCCAACCAGACAGCGACGGAGGGTCCCTCCACTTT.

The chain links TRBV15 to TRBJ1-2; D is unclear. V was clipped by 0 bases and J by 5 bases, with 7 bases between them. Germline CDR1 LNHNV, CDR2 YYDKDF (reference sequence). The CDR3 extends over 13 amino acids. The CDR3 DNA follows: TGTGCCACCAGCAGAGACAGCAGATATGGCTACACCTTC. Its protein product is CATSRDSRYGYTF. Supplemented by reference TRBV15 and TRBJ1-2, the full variable domain reads DAMVIQNPRYQVTQFGKPVTLSCSQTLNHNVMYWYQQKSSQAPKLLFHYYDKDFNNEADTPDNFQSRRPNTSFCFLDIRSPGLGDTAMYLCATSRDSRYGYTFGSGTRLTVV.

This sequence joins TRBV30 and TRBJ2-1; TRBD2 matches 8 bases. The V segment lost 3 bases and the J segment 10 bases; nucleotides outside the gene matches: 11. This CDR3 comprises 14 residues. In germline, CDR1 is GTSNPN, CDR2 SVGIG (reference sequence). The CDR3 DNA reads TGTGCCTGGAGCGCGACCCCGGGGGGGGAGGAGCAGTTCTTC. Protein product: CAWSATPGGEEQFF. Full variable domain (missing parts from reference TRBV30 and TRBJ2-1): SQTIHQWPATLVQPVGSPLSLECTVEGTSNPNLYWYRQAAGRGLQLLFYSVGIGQISSEVPQNLSASRPQDRQFILSSKKLLLSDSGFYLCAWSATPGGEEQFFGPGTRLTVL.

This clone was seen only once. The gene calls are TRBV19 and TRBJ1-5; tentatively, D is TRBD1 (6 bases). This CDR3 has 15 amino acids. The germline V gene encodes CDR1 LNHDA and CDR2 SQIVND (reference sequence). The germline V and J ends were trimmed by 3 bases and 6 bases, with 15 bases remaining between them. The CDR3 coding sequence is TGTGCCAGTAGTATCTTTCCAGGGGCGAGTCAGCCCCAGCATTTT. This sequence encodes CASSIFPGASQPQHF.